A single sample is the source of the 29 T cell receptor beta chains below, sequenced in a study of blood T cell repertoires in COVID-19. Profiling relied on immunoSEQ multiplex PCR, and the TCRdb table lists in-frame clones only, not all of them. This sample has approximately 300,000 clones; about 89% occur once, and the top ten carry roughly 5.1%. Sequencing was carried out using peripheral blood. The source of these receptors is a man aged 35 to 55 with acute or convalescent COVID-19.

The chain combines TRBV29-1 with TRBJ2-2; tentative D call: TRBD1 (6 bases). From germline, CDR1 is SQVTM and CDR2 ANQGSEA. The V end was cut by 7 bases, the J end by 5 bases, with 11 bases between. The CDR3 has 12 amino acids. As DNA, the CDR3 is TGCAGCGCCGTCAGGGGTACCGGGGAGCTGTTTTTT. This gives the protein CSAVRGTGELFF.

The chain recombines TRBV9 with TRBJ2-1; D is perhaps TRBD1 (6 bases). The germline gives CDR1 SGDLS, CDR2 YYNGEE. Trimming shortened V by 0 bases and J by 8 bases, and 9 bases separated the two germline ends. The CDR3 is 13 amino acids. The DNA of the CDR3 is TGTGCCAGCAGCGTAGTGGGGGCCGATGAGCAGTTCTTC. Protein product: CASSVVGADEQFF.

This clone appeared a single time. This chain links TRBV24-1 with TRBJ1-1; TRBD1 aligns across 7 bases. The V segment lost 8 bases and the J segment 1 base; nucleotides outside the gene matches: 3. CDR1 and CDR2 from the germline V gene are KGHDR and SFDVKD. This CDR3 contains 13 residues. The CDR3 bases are TGTGCCACCAAGGGGGCTGGGAACACTGAAGCTTTCTTT. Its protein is CATKGAGNTEAFF.

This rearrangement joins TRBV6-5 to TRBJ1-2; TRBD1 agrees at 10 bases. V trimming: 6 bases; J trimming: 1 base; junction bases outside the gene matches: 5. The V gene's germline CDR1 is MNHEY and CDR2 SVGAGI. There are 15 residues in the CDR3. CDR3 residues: CASRLDRGYNYGYTF. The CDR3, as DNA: TGTGCCAGCAGGTTGGACAGGGGGTATAACTATGGCTACACCTTC.

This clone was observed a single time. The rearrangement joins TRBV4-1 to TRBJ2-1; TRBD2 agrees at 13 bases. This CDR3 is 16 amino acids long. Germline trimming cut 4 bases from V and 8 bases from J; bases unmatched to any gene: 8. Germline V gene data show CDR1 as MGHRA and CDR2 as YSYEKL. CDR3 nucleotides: TGCGCCAGCAGCCCTTCCGGGACTAGCGGGGACTATGAGCAGTTCTTC. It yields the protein CASSPSGTSGDYEQFF.

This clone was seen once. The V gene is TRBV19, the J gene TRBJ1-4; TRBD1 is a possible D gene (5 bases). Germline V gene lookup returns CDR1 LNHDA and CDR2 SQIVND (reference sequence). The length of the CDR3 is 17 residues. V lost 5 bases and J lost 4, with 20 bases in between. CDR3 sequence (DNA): TGTGCCAGTAGTCCCGTGGCACGCCGGGACTATAATGAAAAACTGTTTTTT. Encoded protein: CASSPVARRDYNEKLFF.

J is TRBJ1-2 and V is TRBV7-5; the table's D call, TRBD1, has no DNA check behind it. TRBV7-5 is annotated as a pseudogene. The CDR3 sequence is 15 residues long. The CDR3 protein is CARSLALGQLYGYTF. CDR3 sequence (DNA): TGTGCCAGAAGCTTAGCCTTAGGACAGCTCTATGGCTACACCTTC.

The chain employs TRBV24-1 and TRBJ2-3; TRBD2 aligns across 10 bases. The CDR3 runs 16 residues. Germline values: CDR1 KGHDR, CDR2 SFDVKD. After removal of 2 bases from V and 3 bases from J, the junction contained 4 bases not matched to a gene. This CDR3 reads CATSDSAGGHTDTQYF. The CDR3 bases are TGTGCCACCAGTGATTCAGCGGGGGGGCATACAGATACGCAGTATTTT.

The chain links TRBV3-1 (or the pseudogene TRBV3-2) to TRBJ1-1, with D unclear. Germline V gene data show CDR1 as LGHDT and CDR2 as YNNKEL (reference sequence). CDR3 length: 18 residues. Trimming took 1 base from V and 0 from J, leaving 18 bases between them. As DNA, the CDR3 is TGTGCCAGCAGCCAAGTGTTCACTCAGACCGACATGAACACTGAAGCTTTCTTT. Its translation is CASSQVFTQTDMNTEAFF.

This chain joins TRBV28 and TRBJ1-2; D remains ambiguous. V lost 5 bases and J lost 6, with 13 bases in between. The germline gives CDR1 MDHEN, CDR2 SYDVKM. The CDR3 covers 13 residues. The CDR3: CASSPLPGNGYTF. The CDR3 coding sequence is TGTGCCAGCAGTCCCCTCCCGGGGAATGGCTACACCTTC.

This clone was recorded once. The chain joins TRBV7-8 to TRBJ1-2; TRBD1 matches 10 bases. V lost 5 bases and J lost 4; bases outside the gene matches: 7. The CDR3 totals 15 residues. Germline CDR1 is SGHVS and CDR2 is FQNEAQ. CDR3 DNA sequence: TGTGCCAGCAGCCAGACAGGGGGCGGAGGCTATGGCTACACCTTC. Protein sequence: CASSQTGGGGYGYTF.

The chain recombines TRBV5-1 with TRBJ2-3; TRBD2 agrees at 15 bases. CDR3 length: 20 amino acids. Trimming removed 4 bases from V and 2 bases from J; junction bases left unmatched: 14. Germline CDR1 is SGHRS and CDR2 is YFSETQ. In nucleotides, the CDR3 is TGCGCCAGCAGCCTGGACCCGAGGACTAGCGGGGGGGCCCTCACAGATACGCAGTATTTT. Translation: CASSLDPRTSGGALTDTQYF.

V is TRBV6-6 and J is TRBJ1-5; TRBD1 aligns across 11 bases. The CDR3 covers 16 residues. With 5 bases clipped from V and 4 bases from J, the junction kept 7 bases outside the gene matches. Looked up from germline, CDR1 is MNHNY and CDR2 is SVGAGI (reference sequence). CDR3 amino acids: CASSLGQGATNQPQHF. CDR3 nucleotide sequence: TGTGCCAGCAGTCTCGGACAGGGGGCTACTAATCAGCCCCAGCATTTT.

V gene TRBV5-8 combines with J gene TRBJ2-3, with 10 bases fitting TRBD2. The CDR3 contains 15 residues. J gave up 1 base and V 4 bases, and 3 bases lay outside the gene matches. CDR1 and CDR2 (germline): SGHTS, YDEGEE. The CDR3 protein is CASSRSGGRTDTQYF. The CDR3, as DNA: TGTGCCAGCAGCCGTAGCGGGGGGCGCACAGATACGCAGTATTTT.

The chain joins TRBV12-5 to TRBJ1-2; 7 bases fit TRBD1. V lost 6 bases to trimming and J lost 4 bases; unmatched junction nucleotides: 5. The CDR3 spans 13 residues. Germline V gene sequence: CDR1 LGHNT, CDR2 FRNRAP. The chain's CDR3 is CASGQTGVYGYTF. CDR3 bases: TGTGCTAGTGGACAAACAGGGGTCTATGGCTACACCTTC.

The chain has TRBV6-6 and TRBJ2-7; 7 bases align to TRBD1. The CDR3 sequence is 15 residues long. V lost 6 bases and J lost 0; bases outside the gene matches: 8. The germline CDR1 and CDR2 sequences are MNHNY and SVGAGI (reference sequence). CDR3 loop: CASRDREGGSYEQYF. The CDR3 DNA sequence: TGTGCCAGCAGAGACAGGGAAGGGGGCTCCTACGAGCAGTACTTC.

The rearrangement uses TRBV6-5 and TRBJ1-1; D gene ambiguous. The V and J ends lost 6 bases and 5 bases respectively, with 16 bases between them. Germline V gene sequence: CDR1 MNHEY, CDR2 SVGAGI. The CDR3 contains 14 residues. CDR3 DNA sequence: TGTGCCAGCAGCCTCGGGATTGCCCAGACTGAAGCTTTCTTT. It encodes CASSLGIAQTEAFF.

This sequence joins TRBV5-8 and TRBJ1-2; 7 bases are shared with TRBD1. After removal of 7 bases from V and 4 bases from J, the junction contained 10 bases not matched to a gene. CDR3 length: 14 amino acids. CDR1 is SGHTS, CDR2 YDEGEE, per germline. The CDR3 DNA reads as TGTGCCAGCGACACTGACAGGGCTGGCTATGGCTACACCTTC. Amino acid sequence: CASDTDRAGYGYTF.

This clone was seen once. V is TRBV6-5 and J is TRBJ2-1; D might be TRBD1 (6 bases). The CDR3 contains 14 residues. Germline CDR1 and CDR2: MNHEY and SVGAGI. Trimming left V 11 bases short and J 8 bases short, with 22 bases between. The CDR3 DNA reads TGTGCCTCAAGGGGATCGACAGGTAGGGATGAGCAGTTCTTC. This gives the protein CASRGSTGRDEQFF.

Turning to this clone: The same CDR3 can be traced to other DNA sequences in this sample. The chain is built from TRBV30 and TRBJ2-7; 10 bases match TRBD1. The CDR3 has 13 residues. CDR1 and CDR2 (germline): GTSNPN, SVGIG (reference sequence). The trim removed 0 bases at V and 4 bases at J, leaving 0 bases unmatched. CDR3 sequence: CAWSVGQGYEQYF. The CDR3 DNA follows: TGTGCCTGGAGTGTGGGACAGGGGTACGAGCAGTACTTC.

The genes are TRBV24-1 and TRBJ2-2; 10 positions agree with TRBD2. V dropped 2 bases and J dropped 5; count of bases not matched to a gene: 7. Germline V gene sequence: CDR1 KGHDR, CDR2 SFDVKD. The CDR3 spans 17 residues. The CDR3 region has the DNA TGTGCCACCAGTGATTCGGGAGCGGGGGGGCAGACCGGGGAGCTGTTTTTT. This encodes CATSDSGAGGQTGELFF.

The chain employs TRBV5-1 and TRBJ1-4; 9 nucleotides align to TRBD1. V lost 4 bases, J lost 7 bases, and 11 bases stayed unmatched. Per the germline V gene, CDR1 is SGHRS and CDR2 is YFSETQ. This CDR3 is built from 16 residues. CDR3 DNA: TGCGCCAGCAGCCCGGGGTCCGGACAGGGGATTGAAAAACTGTTTTTT. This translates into CASSPGSGQGIEKLFF. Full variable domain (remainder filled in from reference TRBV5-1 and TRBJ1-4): KAGVTQTPRYLIKTRGQQVTLSCSPISGHRSVSWYQQTPGQGLQFLFEYFSETQRNKGNFPGRFSGRQFSNSRSEMNVSTLELGDSALYLCASSPGSGQGIEKLFFGSGTQLSVL.

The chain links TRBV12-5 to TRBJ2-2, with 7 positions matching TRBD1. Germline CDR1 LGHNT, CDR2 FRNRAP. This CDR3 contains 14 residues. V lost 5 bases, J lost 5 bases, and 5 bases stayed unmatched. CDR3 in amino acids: CASGEGQPTGELFF. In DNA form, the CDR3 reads TGTGCTAGTGGTGAGGGACAGCCGACCGGGGAGCTGTTTTTT. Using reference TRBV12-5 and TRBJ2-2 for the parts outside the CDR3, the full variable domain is DARVTQTPRHKVTEMGQEVTMRCQPILGHNTVFWYRQTMMQGLELLAYFRNRAPLDDSGMPKDRFSAEMPDATLATLKIQPSEPRDSAVYFCASGEGQPTGELFFGEGSRLTVL.

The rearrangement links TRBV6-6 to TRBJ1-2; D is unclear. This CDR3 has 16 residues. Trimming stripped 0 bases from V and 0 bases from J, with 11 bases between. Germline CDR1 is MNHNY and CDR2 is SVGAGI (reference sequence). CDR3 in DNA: TGTGCCAGCAGTTACTCGAATCTACAGACTAACTATGGCTACACCTTC. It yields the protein CASSYSNLQTNYGYTF.

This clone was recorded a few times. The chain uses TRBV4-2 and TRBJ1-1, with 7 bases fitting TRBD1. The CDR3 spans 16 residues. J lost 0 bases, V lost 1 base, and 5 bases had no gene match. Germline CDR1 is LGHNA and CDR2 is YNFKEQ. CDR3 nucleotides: TGTGCCAGCAGCCAAGGTGGGACAGACGTGAACACTGAAGCTTTCTTT. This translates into CASSQGGTDVNTEAFF.

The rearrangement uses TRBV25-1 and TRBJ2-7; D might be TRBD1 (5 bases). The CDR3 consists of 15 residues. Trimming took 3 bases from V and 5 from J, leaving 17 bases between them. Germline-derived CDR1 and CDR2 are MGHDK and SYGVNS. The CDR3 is CASSDNRQSSDEQYF. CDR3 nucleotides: TGTGCCAGCAGTGACAACAGGCAAAGCAGCGACGAGCAGTACTTC.

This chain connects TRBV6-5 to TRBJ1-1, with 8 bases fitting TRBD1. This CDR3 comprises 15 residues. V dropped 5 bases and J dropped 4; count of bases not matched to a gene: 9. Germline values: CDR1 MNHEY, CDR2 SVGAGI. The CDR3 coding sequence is TGTGCCAGCAGTAAACGACAGGGGATGTCCACTGAAGCTTTCTTT. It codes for CASSKRQGMSTEAFF.

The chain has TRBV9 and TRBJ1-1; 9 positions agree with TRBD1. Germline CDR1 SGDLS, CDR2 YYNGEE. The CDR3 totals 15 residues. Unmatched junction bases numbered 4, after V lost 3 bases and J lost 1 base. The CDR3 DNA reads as TGTGCCAGCAGCGCCTGGGGACAGGGGAACACTGAAGCTTTCTTT. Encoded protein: CASSAWGQGNTEAFF.

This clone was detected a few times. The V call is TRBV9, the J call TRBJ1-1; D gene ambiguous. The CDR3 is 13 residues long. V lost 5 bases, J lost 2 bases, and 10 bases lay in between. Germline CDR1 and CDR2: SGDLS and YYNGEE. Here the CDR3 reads CASSNFPNTEAFF. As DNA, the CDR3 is TGTGCCAGCAGTAACTTCCCTAACACTGAAGCTTTCTTT.